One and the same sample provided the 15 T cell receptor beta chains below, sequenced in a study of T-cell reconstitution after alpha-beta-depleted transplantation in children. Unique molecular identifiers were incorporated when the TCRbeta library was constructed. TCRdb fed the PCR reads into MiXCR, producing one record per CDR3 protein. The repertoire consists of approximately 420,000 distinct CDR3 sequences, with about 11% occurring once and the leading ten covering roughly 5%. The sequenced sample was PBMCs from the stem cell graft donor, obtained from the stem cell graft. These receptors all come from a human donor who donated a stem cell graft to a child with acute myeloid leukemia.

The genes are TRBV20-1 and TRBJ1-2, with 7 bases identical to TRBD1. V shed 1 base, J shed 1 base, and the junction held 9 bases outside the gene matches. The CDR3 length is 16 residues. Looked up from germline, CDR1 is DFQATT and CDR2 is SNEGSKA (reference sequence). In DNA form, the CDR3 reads TGCAGTGCTAGAGTGGAGACAGGGAAAATTAACTATGGCTACACCTTC. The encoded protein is CSARVETGKINYGYTF.

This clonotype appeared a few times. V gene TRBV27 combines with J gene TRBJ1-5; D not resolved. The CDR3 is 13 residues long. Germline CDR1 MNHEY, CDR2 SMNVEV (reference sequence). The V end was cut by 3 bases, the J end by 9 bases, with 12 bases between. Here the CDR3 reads CASSFGLRRPQHF. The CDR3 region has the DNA TGTGCCAGCAGTTTTGGCTTACGGCGGCCCCAGCATTTT.

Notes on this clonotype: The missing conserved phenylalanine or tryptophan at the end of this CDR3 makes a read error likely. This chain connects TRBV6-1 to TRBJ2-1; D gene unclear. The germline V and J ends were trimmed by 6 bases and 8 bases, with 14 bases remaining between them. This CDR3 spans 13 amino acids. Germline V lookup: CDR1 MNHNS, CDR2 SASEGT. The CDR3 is CASRGRLVHEQFI. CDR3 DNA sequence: TGTGCCAGCAGAGGACGTTTAGTCCATGAGCAGTTCATC.

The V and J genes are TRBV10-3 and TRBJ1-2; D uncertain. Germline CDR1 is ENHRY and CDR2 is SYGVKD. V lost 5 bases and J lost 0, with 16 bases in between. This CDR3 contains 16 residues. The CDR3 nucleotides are TGTGCCATCAGTTCATCAGGCAGGAACCCTAACTATGGCTACACCTTC. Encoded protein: CAISSSGRNPNYGYTF.

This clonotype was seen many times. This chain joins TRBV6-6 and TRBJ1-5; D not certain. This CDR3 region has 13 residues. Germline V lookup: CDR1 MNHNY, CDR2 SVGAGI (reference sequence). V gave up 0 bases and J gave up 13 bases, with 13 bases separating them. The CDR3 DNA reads TGTGCCAGCAGTTACTCAGGTGCAGAAAAACAGCATTTT. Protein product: CASSYSGAEKQHF.

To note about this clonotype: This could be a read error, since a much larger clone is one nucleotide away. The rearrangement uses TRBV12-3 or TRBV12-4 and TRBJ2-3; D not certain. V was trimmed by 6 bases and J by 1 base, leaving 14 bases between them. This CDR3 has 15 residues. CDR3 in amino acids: CASSSPTTGTDTQYF. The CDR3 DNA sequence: TGTGCCAGCAGCTCCCCGACAACTGGCACAGATACGCAGTATTTT.

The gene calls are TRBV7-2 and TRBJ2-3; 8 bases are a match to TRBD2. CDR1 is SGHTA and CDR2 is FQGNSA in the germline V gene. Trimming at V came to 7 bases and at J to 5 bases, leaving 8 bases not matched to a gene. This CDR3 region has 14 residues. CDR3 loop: CASTPGGAGDTQYF. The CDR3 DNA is TGTGCCAGCACTCCGGGGGGGGCCGGAGATACGCAGTATTTT. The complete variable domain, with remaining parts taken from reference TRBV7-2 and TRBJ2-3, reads GAGVSQSPSNKVTEKGKDVELRCDPISGHTALYWYRQSLGQGLEFLIYFQGNSAPDKSGLPSDRFSAERTGGSVSTLTIQRTQQEDSAVYLCASTPGGAGDTQYFGPGTRLTVL.

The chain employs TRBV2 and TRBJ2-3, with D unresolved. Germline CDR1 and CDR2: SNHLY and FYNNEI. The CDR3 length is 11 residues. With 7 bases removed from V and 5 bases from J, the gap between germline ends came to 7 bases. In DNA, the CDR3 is TGTGCCAGCAAGGTGTTAGATACGCAGTATTTT. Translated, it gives CASKVLDTQYF.

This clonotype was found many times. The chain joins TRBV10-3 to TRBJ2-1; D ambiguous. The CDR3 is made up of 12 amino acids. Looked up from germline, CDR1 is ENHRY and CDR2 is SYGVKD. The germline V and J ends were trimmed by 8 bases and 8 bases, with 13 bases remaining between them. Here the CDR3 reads CAIASSLDEQFF. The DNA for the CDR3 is TGTGCCATCGCTAGTTCGCTTGATGAGCAGTTCTTC.

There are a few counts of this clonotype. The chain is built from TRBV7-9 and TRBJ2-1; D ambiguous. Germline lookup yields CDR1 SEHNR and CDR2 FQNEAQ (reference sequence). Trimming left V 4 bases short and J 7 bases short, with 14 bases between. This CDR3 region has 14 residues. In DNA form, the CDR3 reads TGTGCCAGCAGCTATCAGCCCGGCGCAAATGAGCAGTTCTTC. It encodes CASSYQPGANEQFF.

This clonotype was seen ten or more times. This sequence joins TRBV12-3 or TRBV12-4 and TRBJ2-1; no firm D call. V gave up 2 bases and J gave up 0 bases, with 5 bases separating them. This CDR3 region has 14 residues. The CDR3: CASSLRSSYNEQFF. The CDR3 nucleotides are TGTGCCAGCAGTTTACGGAGCTCCTACAATGAGCAGTTCTTC.

CDR3 DNA sequence: TGTGCCAGCAGCGCGGGGACAGGGGGCGAGTACGAGCAGTACTTC. This encodes CASSAGTGGEYEQYF. V and J are TRBV9 and TRBJ2-7; the match to TRBD1 covers 12 bases. The germline V gene has CDR1 SGDLS and CDR2 YYNGEE. This CDR3 has 15 amino acids. Unmatched junction bases numbered 5, after V lost 3 bases and J lost 4 bases.

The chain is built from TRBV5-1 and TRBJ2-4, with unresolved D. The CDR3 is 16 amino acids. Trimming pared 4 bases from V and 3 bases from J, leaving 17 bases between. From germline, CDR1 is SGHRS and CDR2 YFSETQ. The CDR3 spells CASSGRATSGKNIQYF. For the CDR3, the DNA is TGCGCCAGCAGCGGCCGGGCCACTTCTGGCAAAAACATTCAGTACTTC.

The CDR3, as DNA: TGTGCCAGCAGCGAGGGAATTACTGGTCCGTTCTTC. Encoded protein: CASSEGITGPFF. This rearrangement joins TRBV5-6 to TRBJ2-1, with D possibly being TRBD2 (5 bases). Deletions cut 4 bases from V and 15 bases from J, with 17 bases between. The germline gives CDR1 SGHDT, CDR2 YYEEEE. This CDR3 spans 12 amino acids.

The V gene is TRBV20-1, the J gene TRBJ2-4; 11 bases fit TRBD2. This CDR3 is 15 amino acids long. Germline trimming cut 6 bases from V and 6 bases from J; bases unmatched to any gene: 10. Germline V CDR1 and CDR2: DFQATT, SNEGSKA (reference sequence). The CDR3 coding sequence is TGCAGTGCGCCCCTGACTAGCGGGAAAACAAACATTCAGTACTTC. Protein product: CSAPLTSGKTNIQYF.